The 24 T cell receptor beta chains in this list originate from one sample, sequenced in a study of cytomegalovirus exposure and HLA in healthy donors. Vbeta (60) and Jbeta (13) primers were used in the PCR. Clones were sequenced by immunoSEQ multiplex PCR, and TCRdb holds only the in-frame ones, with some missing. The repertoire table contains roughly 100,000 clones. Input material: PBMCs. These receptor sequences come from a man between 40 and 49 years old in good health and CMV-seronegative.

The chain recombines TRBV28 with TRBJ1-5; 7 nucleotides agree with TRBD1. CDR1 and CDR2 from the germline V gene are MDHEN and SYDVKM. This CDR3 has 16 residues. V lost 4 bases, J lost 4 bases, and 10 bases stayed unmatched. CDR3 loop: CASSSRQGWRNQPQHF. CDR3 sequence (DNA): TGTGCCAGCAGTTCCCGACAGGGATGGAGAAATCAGCCCCAGCATTTT.

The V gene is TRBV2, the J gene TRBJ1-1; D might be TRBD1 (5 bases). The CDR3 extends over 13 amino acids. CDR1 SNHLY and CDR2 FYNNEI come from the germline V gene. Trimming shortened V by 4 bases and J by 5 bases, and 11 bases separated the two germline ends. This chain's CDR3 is CASSVSRVTEAFF. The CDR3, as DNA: TGTGCCAGCAGTGTGAGCAGGGTTACTGAAGCTTTCTTT.

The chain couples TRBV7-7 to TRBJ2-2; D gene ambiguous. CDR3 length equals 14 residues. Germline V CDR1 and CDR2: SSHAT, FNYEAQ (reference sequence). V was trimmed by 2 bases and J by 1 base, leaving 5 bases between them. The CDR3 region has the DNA TGTGCCAGCAGCTTACGACAGAACACCGGGGAGCTGTTTTTT. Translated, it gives CASSLRQNTGELFF.

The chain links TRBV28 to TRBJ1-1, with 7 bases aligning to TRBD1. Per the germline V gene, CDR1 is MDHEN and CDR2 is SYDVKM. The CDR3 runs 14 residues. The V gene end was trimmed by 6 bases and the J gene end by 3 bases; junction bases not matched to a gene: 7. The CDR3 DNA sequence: TGTGCCAGCAGAACCGGGACAGCATACACTGAAGCTTTCTTT. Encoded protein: CASRTGTAYTEAFF.

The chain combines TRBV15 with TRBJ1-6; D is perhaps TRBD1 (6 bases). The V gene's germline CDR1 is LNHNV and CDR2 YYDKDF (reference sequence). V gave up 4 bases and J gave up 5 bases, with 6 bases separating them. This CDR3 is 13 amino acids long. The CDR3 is CATSNRDNSPLHF. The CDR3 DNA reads TGTGCCACCAGCAACAGGGATAATTCACCCCTCCACTTT.

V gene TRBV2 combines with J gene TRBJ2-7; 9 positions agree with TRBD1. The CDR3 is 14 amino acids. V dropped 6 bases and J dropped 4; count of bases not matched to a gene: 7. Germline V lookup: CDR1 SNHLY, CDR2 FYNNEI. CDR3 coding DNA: TGTGCCAGCAGGGCCGGGACAGGGTTGTACGAGCAGTACTTC. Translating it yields CASRAGTGLYEQYF. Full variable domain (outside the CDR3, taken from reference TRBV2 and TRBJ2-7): EPEVTQTPSHQVTQMGQEVILRCVPISNHLYFYWYRQILGQKVEFLVSFYNNEISEKSEIFDDQFSVERPDGSNFTLKIRSTKLEDSAMYFCASRAGTGLYEQYFGPGTRLTVT.

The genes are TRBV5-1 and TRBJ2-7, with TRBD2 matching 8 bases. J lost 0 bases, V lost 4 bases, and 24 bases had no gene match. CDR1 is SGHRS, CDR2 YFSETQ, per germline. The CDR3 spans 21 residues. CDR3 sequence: CASSPARLLGRGAVNSYEQYF. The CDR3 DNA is TGCGCCAGCAGCCCGGCCCGCCTCTTAGGGCGGGGGGCCGTAAACTCCTACGAGCAGTACTTC. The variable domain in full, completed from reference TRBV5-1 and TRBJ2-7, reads KAGVTQTPRYLIKTRGQQVTLSCSPISGHRSVSWYQQTPGQGLQFLFEYFSETQRNKGNFPGRFSGRQFSNSRSEMNVSTLELGDSALYLCASSPARLLGRGAVNSYEQYFGPGTRLTVT.

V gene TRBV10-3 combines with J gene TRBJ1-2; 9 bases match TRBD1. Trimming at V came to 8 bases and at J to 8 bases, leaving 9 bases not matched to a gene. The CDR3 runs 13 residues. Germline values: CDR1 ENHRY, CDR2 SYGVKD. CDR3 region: CAISSGQGNGYTF. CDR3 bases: TGTGCCATCTCTTCCGGACAGGGGAACGGCTACACCTTC.

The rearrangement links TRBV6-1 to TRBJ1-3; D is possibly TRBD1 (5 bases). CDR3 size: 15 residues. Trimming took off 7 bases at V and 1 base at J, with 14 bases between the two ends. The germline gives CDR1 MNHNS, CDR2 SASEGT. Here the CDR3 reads CASTVDSNSGNTIYF. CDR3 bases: TGTGCCAGCACCGTCGACAGCAATTCTGGAAACACCATATATTTT.

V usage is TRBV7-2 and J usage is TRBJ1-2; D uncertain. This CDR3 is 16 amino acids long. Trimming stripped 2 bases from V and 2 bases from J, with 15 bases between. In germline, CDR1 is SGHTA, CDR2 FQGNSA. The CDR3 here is CASSLSAERGNYGYTF. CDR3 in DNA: TGTGCCAGCAGCTTATCGGCGGAACGAGGGAACTATGGCTACACCTTC.

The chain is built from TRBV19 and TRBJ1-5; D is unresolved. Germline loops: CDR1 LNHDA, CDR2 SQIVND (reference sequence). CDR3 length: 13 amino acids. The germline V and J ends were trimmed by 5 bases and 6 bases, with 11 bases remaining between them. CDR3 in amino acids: CASSVGPGQPQHF. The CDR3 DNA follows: TGTGCCAGTAGTGTGGGTCCGGGTCAGCCCCAGCATTTT.

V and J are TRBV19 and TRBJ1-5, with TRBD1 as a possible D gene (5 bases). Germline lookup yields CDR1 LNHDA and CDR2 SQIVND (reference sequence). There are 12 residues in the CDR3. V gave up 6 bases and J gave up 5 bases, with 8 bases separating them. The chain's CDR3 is CASRRGDQPQHF. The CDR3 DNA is TGTGCCAGTAGGCGGGGGGATCAGCCCCAGCATTTT.

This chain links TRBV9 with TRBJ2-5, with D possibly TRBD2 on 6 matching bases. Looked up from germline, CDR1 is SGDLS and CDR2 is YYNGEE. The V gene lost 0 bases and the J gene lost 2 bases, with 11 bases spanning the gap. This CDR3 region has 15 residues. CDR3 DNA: TGTGCCAGCAGCGTAGTAAGCGGGCGGCAAGAGACCCAGTACTTC. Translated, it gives CASSVVSGRQETQYF.

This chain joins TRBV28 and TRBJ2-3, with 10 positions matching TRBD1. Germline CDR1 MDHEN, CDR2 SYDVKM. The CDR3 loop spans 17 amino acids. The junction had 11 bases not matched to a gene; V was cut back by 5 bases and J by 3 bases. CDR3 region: CASSDVGGDRGTDTQYF. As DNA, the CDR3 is TGTGCCAGCAGTGACGTTGGGGGGGACAGGGGTACAGATACGCAGTATTTT.

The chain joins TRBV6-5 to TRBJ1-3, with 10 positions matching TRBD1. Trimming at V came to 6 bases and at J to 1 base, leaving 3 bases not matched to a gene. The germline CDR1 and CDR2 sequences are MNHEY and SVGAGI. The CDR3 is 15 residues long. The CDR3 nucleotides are TGTGCCAGCAGCCGACAGGGGGCTTCTGGAAACACCATATATTTT. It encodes CASSRQGASGNTIYF.

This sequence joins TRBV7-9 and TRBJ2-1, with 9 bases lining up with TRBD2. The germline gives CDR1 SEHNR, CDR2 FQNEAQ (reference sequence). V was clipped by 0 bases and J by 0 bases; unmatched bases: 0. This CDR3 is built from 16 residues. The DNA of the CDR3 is TGTGCCAGCAGCTTAGCACTAGCGGGCTCCTACAATGAGCAGTTCTTC. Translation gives CASSLALAGSYNEQFF.

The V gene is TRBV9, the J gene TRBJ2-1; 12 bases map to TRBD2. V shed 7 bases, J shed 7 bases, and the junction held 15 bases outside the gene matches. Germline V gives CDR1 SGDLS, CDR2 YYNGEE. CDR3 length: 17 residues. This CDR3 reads CASAGNPLAGGQNEQFF. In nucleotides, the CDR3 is TGTGCCAGCGCCGGAAACCCCCTAGCGGGAGGGCAGAATGAGCAGTTCTTC. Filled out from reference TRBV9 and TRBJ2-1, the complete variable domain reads DSGVTQTPKHLITATGQRVTLRCSPRSGDLSVYWYQQSLDQGLQFLIQYYNGEERAKGNILERFSAQQFPDLHSELNLSSLELGDSALYFCASAGNPLAGGQNEQFFGPGTRLTVL.

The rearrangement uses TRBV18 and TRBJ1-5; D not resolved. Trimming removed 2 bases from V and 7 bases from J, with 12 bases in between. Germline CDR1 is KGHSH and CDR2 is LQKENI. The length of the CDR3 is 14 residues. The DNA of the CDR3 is TGTGCCAGCTCACCAGGCCGGGATCGACAGCCCCAGCATTTT. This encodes CASSPGRDRQPQHF.

The CDR3 loop reads CASSYQTSGSTDTQYF. The DNA for the CDR3 is TGTGCCAGCAGTTATCAGACTAGCGGTAGCACAGATACGCAGTATTTT. The chain links TRBV27 to TRBJ2-3; 9 bases map to TRBD2. Germline V gives CDR1 MNHEY, CDR2 SMNVEV (reference sequence). The CDR3 has 16 amino acids. Trimming took 4 bases from V and 0 from J; bases not matched to a gene: 5.

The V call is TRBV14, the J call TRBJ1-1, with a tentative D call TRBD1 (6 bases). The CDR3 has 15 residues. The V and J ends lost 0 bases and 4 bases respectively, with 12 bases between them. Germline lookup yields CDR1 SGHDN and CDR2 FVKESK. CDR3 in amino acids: CASSQDWLGGTEAFF. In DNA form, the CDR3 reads TGTGCCAGCAGCCAAGATTGGTTAGGGGGCACTGAAGCTTTCTTT.

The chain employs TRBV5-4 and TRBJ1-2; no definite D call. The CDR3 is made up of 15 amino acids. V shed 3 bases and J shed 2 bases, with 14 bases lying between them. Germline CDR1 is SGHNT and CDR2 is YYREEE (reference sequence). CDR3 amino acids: CASSYSLTGNYGYTF. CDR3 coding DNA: TGTGCCAGCAGCTACTCCCTTACCGGGAACTATGGCTACACCTTC.

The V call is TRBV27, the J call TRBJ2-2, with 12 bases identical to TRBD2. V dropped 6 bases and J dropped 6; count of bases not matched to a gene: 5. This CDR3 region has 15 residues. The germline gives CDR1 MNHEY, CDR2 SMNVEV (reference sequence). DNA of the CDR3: TGTGCCAGCAGCATCACTAGCGGGAGGCCCGGGGAGCTGTTTTTT. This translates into CASSITSGRPGELFF.

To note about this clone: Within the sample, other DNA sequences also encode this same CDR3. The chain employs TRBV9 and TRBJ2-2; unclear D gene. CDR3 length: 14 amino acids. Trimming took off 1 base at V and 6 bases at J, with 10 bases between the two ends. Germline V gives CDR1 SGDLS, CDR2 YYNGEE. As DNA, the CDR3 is TGTGCCAGCAGCGTAATCCAGTCACCCGGGGAGCTGTTTTTT. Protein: CASSVIQSPGELFF.

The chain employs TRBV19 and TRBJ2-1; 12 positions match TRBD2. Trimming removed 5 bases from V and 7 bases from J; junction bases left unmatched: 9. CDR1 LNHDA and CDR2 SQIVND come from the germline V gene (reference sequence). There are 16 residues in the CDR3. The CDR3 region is CASSLWTSGNGNEQFF. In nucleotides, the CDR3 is TGTGCCAGTAGTCTATGGACTAGCGGGAATGGTAATGAGCAGTTCTTC.